Shown below are 29 T cell receptor beta chains from a single sample sequenced in a study of cytomegalovirus exposure and HLA in healthy donors. 60 Vbeta and 13 Jbeta primers were used in PCR. This table comes from immunoSEQ multiplex PCR, and its TCRdb copy is limited to in-frame clones, with some not included. The sample shows 140,000 to 150,000 clones, around 82% of them seen only once. Input material: PBMCs. The receptors stem from a woman aged 18-30 years in good health and CMV-seropositive.

This chain uses TRBV6-5 with TRBJ1-5, with D perhaps TRBD1 (5 bases). The CDR3 is made up of 15 amino acids. Trimming shortened V by 6 bases and J by 3 bases, and 15 bases separated the two germline ends. The germline V gene encodes CDR1 MNHEY and CDR2 SVGAGI. This CDR3 is CASRLEQVLNQPQHF. CDR3 in DNA: TGTGCCAGCAGGCTGGAACAGGTGCTCAATCAGCCCCAGCATTTT.

This rearrangement joins TRBV10-1 to TRBJ1-5, with D perhaps matching TRBD1 (6 bases). Trimming stripped 11 bases from V and 0 bases from J, with 20 bases between. The germline V gene encodes CDR1 WNHNN and CDR2 SYGVQD (reference sequence). This CDR3 spans 16 amino acids. Here the CDR3 reads CAPPRQASYSNQPQHF. The CDR3 DNA reads TGCGCCCCTCCTAGACAGGCCTCATATAGCAATCAGCCCCAGCATTTT.

The chain uses TRBV5-1 and TRBJ2-1; 7 bases are a match to TRBD1. V was pared by 4 bases and J by 5 bases, with 3 bases of the junction left unmatched. Germline CDR1 and CDR2: SGHRS and YFSETQ. The CDR3 covers 13 residues. The CDR3 DNA sequence: TGCGCCAGCAGCAAGGGACAGAACAATGAGCAGTTCTTC. Translation: CASSKGQNNEQFF.

The rearrangement links TRBV7-9 to TRBJ2-3; 8 bases align to TRBD2. Germline V CDR1 and CDR2: SEHNR, FQNEAQ (reference sequence). CDR3 size: 16 residues. With 1 base clipped from V and 2 bases from J, the junction kept 5 bases outside the gene matches. The CDR3 DNA is TGTGCCAGCAGCTTAGGGGCTAGCGGGTTCACAGATACGCAGTATTTT. Translated: CASSLGASGFTDTQYF.

This clone was observed a single time. The rearrangement uses TRBV5-8 and TRBJ2-7, with D tentatively TRBD1 (6 bases). Germline V gene lookup returns CDR1 SGHTS and CDR2 YDEGEE. Trimming pared 2 bases from V and 6 bases from J, leaving 15 bases between. The CDR3 length is 14 residues. CDR3 in amino acids: CASSFGQGIGEQYF. CDR3 bases: TGTGCCAGCAGCTTCGGGCAGGGGATCGGCGAGCAGTACTTC.

The chain joins TRBV4-1 to TRBJ1-2; 10 bases are shared with TRBD1. With V trimmed by 3 bases and J by 5 bases, 6 bases remained unmatched. Per germline, CDR1 MGHRA and CDR2 YSYEKL. The CDR3 totals 15 residues. CDR3 in DNA: TGCGCCAGCAGCCATACCGGGACAGGGGAATATGGCTACACCTTC. Amino acids: CASSHTGTGEYGYTF.

The rearrangement joins TRBV28 to TRBJ1-6; D perhaps matches TRBD1 (5 bases). V dropped 5 bases and J dropped 8 bases, with 7 bases sitting between them. The germline CDR1 and CDR2 sequences are MDHEN and SYDVKM. The CDR3 loop spans 12 amino acids. The CDR3 DNA sequence: TGTGCCAGCAGTGGCAGGGATTCACCCCTCCACTTT. Translated: CASSGRDSPLHF.

The chain recombines TRBV25-1 with TRBJ2-5; TRBD2 aligns across 11 bases. The J segment lost 2 bases and the V segment lost 3 bases, leaving 8 bases of the junction unmatched. This CDR3 contains 17 residues. Per germline, CDR1 MGHDK and CDR2 SYGVNS. CDR3 protein: CASSDYSGLAEQETQYF. CDR3 bases: TGTGCCAGCAGTGACTACTCGGGACTAGCGGAACAAGAGACCCAGTACTTC.

This sequence joins TRBV7-2 and TRBJ1-2; D might be TRBD1 (6 bases). Trimming stripped 1 base from V and 4 bases from J, with 10 bases between. The CDR3 runs 14 residues. CDR1 and CDR2 from the germline V gene are SGHTA and FQGNSA. CDR3 region: CASSLGQEFYGYTF. DNA of the CDR3: TGTGCCAGCAGCTTAGGACAGGAATTCTATGGCTACACCTTC.

The rearrangement joins TRBV7-9 to TRBJ2-5, with a tentative D call TRBD1 (7 bases). V was shortened by 5 bases and J by 4 bases, with 17 bases between the two germline ends. The CDR3 length is 15 residues. The germline gives CDR1 SEHNR, CDR2 FQNEAQ (reference sequence). CDR3 coding DNA: TGTGCCAGCAGCCCAGACAGGGAGGAGGTAGAGACCCAGTACTTC. Translating gives CASSPDREEVETQYF.

This clone was recorded once. The rearrangement joins TRBV18 to TRBJ1-1; 7 bases fit TRBD1. Germline values: CDR1 KGHSH, CDR2 LQKENI. The CDR3 covers 14 residues. J was trimmed by 1 base and V by 3 bases; bases with no gene match: 2. CDR3 region: CASSPNRGNTEAFF. CDR3 DNA: TGTGCCAGCTCACCGAACAGGGGGAACACTGAAGCTTTCTTT.

V and J are TRBV28 and TRBJ1-6, with D possibly TRBD1 on 6 matching bases. Germline loops: CDR1 MDHEN, CDR2 SYDVKM. This CDR3 has 15 residues. Trimming cost V 8 bases and J 9 bases, with 20 bases left between them. CDR3 nucleotide sequence: TGTGCCAGCGGCCCGTCGACAGGCTCGATTTCACCCCTCCACTTT. Translating it yields CASGPSTGSISPLHF.

This clone was seen only a few times. The chain couples TRBV19 to TRBJ2-5; 8 bases line up with TRBD1. Germline V gives CDR1 LNHDA, CDR2 SQIVND (reference sequence). J gave up 6 bases and V 1 base, and 7 bases lay outside the gene matches. CDR3 size: 15 residues. CDR3 amino acids: CASSIVGDRLKTQYF. DNA for the CDR3: TGTGCCAGTAGTATAGTTGGGGACAGGCTGAAGACCCAGTACTTC.

The rearrangement joins TRBV13 to TRBJ1-3, with 8 bases lining up with TRBD1. This CDR3 has 16 amino acids. Germline loops: CDR1 PRHDT, CDR2 FYEKMQ (reference sequence). Losses at the gene ends were 4 bases for V and 0 bases for J; bases not matched to a gene: 5. The CDR3 sequence: CASSSDRGYSGNTIYF. CDR3 nucleotide sequence: TGTGCCAGCAGCTCCGACAGGGGATACTCTGGAAACACCATATATTTT.

This clone was seen a few times. In DNA, the CDR3 is TGTGCCAGTAGTCTGCCTCCAGGGGGACCTAGCTCTGGGGCCAACGTCCTGACTTTC. Amino acids: CASSLPPGGPSSGANVLTF. The V call is TRBV19, the J call TRBJ2-6; 7 bases are a match to TRBD1. The germline CDR1 and CDR2 sequences are LNHDA and SQIVND (reference sequence). V shed 5 bases and J 0 bases; nucleotides not matched to a gene: 13. The CDR3 contains 19 residues.

This sequence joins TRBV5-5 and TRBJ1-5; D is unclear. Germline V gene sequence: CDR1 SGHKS, CDR2 YYEKEE (reference sequence). This CDR3 is 15 amino acids long. V lost 0 bases and J 8 bases, leaving 15 bases between the germline ends. The CDR3 nucleotides read TGTGCCAGCAGCTTGGAAGAGGGTTTGGCGGAGCCCCAGCATTTT. As protein: CASSLEEGLAEPQHF.

In its sample, this clone was seen a few times. The rearrangement uses TRBV5-6 and TRBJ1-1, with 8 positions matching TRBD1. CDR1 and CDR2 from the germline V gene are SGHDT and YYEEEE. CDR3 length equals 15 residues. With 3 bases clipped from V and 2 bases from J, the junction kept 6 bases outside the gene matches. The CDR3 bases are TGTGCCAGCAGCTACCCTCAGGGGGCTAACACTGAAGCTTTCTTT. Translation: CASSYPQGANTEAFF.

The rearrangement joins TRBV9 to TRBJ2-1; 8 nucleotides line up with TRBD2. Germline V lookup: CDR1 SGDLS, CDR2 YYNGEE. Losses at the gene ends were 0 bases for V and 5 bases for J; bases not matched to a gene: 16. This CDR3 region has 19 residues. The CDR3 DNA reads as TGTGCCAGCAGCGTAGGGCTAGCGGGCTTCTCAGGGCCTAACAATGAGCAGTTCTTC. It translates to CASSVGLAGFSGPNNEQFF.

The CDR3: CASSFRDSRNTEAFF. In DNA, the CDR3 is TGTGCCAGCAGCTTCCGGGACAGCAGGAACACTGAAGCTTTCTTT. This chain connects TRBV7-8 to TRBJ1-1, with 7 bases aligning to TRBD1. This CDR3 contains 15 residues. V shed 3 bases and J 1 base; nucleotides not matched to a gene: 5. Germline V gene data show CDR1 as SGHVS and CDR2 as FQNEAQ. Based on the CDR3 plus reference TRBV7-8 and TRBJ1-1, the full variable domain is GAGVSQSPRYKVAKRGQDVALRCDPISGHVSLFWYQQALGQGPEFLTYFQNEAQLDKSGLPSDRFFAERPEGSVSTLKIQRTQQEDSAVYLCASSFRDSRNTEAFFGQGTRLTVV.

The V gene is TRBV6-1, the J gene TRBJ1-1, with D perhaps TRBD1 (5 bases). This CDR3 has 15 amino acids. V dropped 5 bases and J dropped 6 bases, with 19 bases sitting between them. Germline V CDR1 and CDR2: MNHNS, SASEGT. The CDR3 sequence: CASSPQGGVGSEAFF. The CDR3 nucleotides read TGTGCCAGCAGTCCCCAGGGTGGGGTTGGGTCTGAAGCTTTCTTT.

This clone showed up just once. This chain uses TRBV19 with TRBJ2-7, with 8 bases lining up with TRBD1. CDR1 LNHDA and CDR2 SQIVND come from the germline V gene (reference sequence). The CDR3 totals 15 residues. V trimming: 3 bases; J trimming: 4 bases; junction bases outside the gene matches: 8. CDR3 DNA sequence: TGTGCCAGTAGTATTCAGACAGGGGCGAAATACGAGCAGTACTTC. Translation: CASSIQTGAKYEQYF.

The rearrangement joins TRBV2 to TRBJ2-5, with 9 bases identical to TRBD2. Trimming took 4 bases from V and 5 from J; bases not matched to a gene: 11. Per the germline V gene, CDR1 is SNHLY and CDR2 is FYNNEI. The CDR3 has 16 residues. The CDR3 loop is CASSVGSAGGQETQYF. CDR3 nucleotide sequence: TGTGCCAGCAGTGTAGGGTCGGCGGGGGGGCAGGAGACCCAGTACTTC.

The chain couples TRBV25-1 to TRBJ2-7; 8 positions match TRBD1. The germline gives CDR1 MGHDK, CDR2 SYGVNS. J was trimmed by 2 bases and V by 4 bases; bases with no gene match: 4. CDR3 length: 14 residues. Written as DNA, the CDR3 is TGTGCCAGCAGTGCAGGACAGGGACCCTACGAGCAGTACTTC. This gives the protein CASSAGQGPYEQYF.

The rearrangement links TRBV4-1 to TRBJ1-5, with D hard to call. CDR3 length: 15 residues. The V end was cut by 1 base, the J end by 1 base, with 8 bases between. CDR1 is MGHRA, CDR2 YSYEKL, per germline. The CDR3 here is CASSQGHFSNQPQHF. The CDR3 nucleotides read TGCGCCAGCAGCCAAGGACACTTCAGCAATCAGCCCCAGCATTTT.

The gene calls are TRBV27 and TRBJ1-4; no firm D call. The V and J ends lost 2 bases and 5 bases respectively, with 21 bases between them. Germline-derived CDR1 and CDR2 are MNHEY and SMNVEV (reference sequence). The CDR3 is made up of 18 amino acids. The CDR3 DNA reads TGTGCCAGCAGTTTAACGGGTACCATCACCCGGGTGAATGAAAAACTGTTTTTT. This sequence encodes CASSLTGTITRVNEKLFF.

The CDR3 sequence: CASSAAGGSYNEQFF. DNA for the CDR3: TGTGCCAGCAGCGCGGCAGGGGGCTCCTACAATGAGCAGTTCTTC. The chain carries TRBV5-6 and TRBJ2-1, with 7 bases lining up with TRBD1. V trimming: 4 bases; J trimming: 0 bases; junction bases outside the gene matches: 4. Germline V lookup: CDR1 SGHDT, CDR2 YYEEEE. The CDR3 is made up of 15 amino acids.

Regarding this clone: Other DNA sequences in this sample translate to the same CDR3. The chain recombines TRBV11-2 with TRBJ2-1; 8 bases line up with TRBD2. With 3 bases clipped from V and 1 base from J, the junction kept 2 bases outside the gene matches. Germline V gene lookup returns CDR1 SGHAT and CDR2 FQNNGV. The CDR3 runs to 15 residues. The CDR3 is CASSFGGASYNEQFF. The CDR3 DNA sequence: TGTGCCAGCAGCTTCGGGGGGGCTTCCTACAATGAGCAGTTCTTC.

V usage is TRBV11-2 and J usage is TRBJ2-1; 8 nucleotides agree with TRBD2. CDR1 and CDR2 (germline): SGHAT, FQNNGV. The CDR3 is made up of 17 amino acids. V shed 2 bases and J 6 bases; nucleotides not matched to a gene: 12. Written as DNA, the CDR3 is TGTGCCAGCAGCTTAAGATTCGGCGGGGGGCCTCGCAATGAGCAGTTCTTC. Residues: CASSLRFGGGPRNEQFF.

V usage is TRBV21-1 and J usage is TRBJ1-4. TRBV21-1 is assigned pseudogene status. The CDR3 contains 16 residues. As DNA, the CDR3 is TGTGCCAGCAAACCCAAGGGACCCCGGCGGGGTGAAAAACTGTTTTTT. Translated: CASKPKGPRRGEKLFF.